This note documents a single T cell receptor (beta chain) sequence. Followed longitudinally, the Seattle patients had been enrolled during active infection. This specimen comes from a study of blood T cell repertoires in COVID-19. Study context: The cDNA or gDNA used as material had been derived from T cells, B-cell-depleted T cells, or PBMCs.

As originally analysed: Amplification from reference gene primers served as the basis for estimated nucleated cell counts. Only in-frame clones appear in the TCRdb table, and some are missing; sequencing was by immunoSEQ multiplex PCR. V, J and clone size derive from that table, while D and trimming were established from the DNA sequence. Among approximately 330,000 clones listed, 87% were seen once. With 5 bases removed from V and 1 base from J, the gap between germline ends came to 14 bases. The CDR3 extends over 15 amino acids. Germline assignment: CDR1 MNHEY and CDR2 SMNVEV (reference sequence). Input material: peripheral blood. The TCR sequence derives from a man aged 25-45 years with COVID-19, enrolled during active disease. The chain recombines TRBV27 with TRBJ1-1; tentative D call: TRBD1 (6 bases). CDR3 sequence: CASSTYRGGNTEAFF. The DNA for the CDR3 is TGTGCCAGCAGTACCTACCGAGGGGGGAACACTGAAGCTTTCTTT.